Reported below is one T cell receptor beta chain. The target of this receptor is not known. Just one base apart from a much larger clone, this may be a read error. The data are from a study of regulatory T cells in long-lasting Graves disease (dated by TCRdb to the early 2020s). Study-level background: Persistent Graves' disease was defined as persistently positive TSH receptor autoantibodies together with antithyroid drug treatment for over 5 years. The study was conducted in China and was registered as a clinical trial. Antithyroid drugs had been taken for about 9.7 years on average by persistent Graves' disease patients in the clinical cohort. TCR sequencing covered about 13 persistent and 20 or so newly diagnosed Graves' disease patients, about 35 samples in total. This study used TCR sequencing and RNA sequencing of peripheral blood to compare persistent Graves' disease patients against newly diagnosed Graves' disease patients.

The library was produced with multiplex PCR. Data came from an Illumina HiSeq 4000. CDR3 regions were amplified by Arm-PCR with iRepertoire HTBI primers to construct TCR beta libraries. Before sequencing, the PCR products underwent gel purification. From the authors' description of their analysis: Gene usage analysis of CDR3 amino acid clonotypes relied on the roughly 58 TRBV and more than twelve TRBJ segments identified across samples. COPE and FqMerger were used to merge the filtered high-quality paired reads into contigs. Contigs were aligned with BLAST to IMGT TRBV, TRBD and TRBJ reference genes, and CDR3 was defined per IMGT. Any clonotype with a frequency above 0.1% was classified as a highly expanded clone. Shannon entropy served as the measure of repertoire diversity, while the Gini coefficient captured V-J evenness. Public clonotypes were defined as clonotypes shared by more than one individual. The public reads were reanalyzed by TCRdb: fastp trimming at Q25, MiXCR alignment, in-frame beta chains only. Every distinct CDR3 protein forms one entry, paired with its most common genes and DNA. The V and J calls and clone size come from TCRdb's table, not from the authors' own analysis. The sample data list a few hundred thousand distinct CDR3 sequences, and roughly 23% of these were observed just once. The ten largest account for around 14% of the sample.

Beyond this particular receptor, the publication reports: Because the primary lesion, thyroid tissue, could not be accessed, the study looked at peripheral blood alone. Only the TCR beta chain was sequenced and analyzed. As a limitation, the authors acknowledged that the small sample size may reduce accuracy. Persistent Graves' disease patients showed lower TCR Shannon entropy and fewer highly expanded clones than newly diagnosed patients, suggesting clonal expansion. A larger number of public clonotypes was shared among persistent patients (approximately 2,500) than among newly diagnosed patients (more than 850).

The time point label corresponds to: persistent/refractory GD, antithyroid drugs over 5 years with positive TRAb. For both TCR sequencing and RNA sequencing, RNA was extracted from PBMCs in TRIzol. The diagnosis of Graves' disease followed American Thyroid Association guidelines. Patients for the study were recruited at an endocrinology department in Xi'an, China. Each patient gave about 10 milliliters of peripheral blood, collected in an EDTA anticoagulant tube. Ficoll Paque Plus density gradient separation was used to isolate PBMCs, and no additional T cell sorting was done. An Agilent 2100 Bioanalyzer and agarose gel were used to assess RNA quality, and a NanoDrop 2000 was used to measure RNA concentration. This sequence originates from a female donor with Graves disease. This material consisted of peripheral blood mononuclear cells (PBMCs), taken when the disease was refractory, from a patient treated with antithyroid drugs.

The DNA is TGTACCACCAGCAGAGAACTGACCGGGGAGCTGTTTTTT. It encodes CTTSRELTGELFF. This chain is built from TRBV15 and TRBJ2-2, with the identity of the D gene unclear. Looking up the germline V gene (reference sequence) yields CDR1 LNHNV and CDR2 YYDKDF. The CDR3 numbers 13 residues from cysteine through phenylalanine. Only the CDR3 portion is preserved as DNA: 39 bases, with reading frame beginning at the first base.